These T cell receptor beta chains were read from a single sample in a study of vaccination effects on CD4 cells after COVID-19. Sequencing used immunoSEQ multiplex PCR; TCRdb keeps in-frame clones, though not all of them. Among under 50,000 clones, roughly 74% were seen once, and the ten largest hold roughly 7.8%. Their recognized antigens are unknown. Here the sequenced sample was CD4+ T cells from PBMCs cultured without peptide, taken before COVID-19 vaccination. The receptors were sampled from a human donor who had a prior SARS-CoV-2 infection. CDR3s include the opening cysteine and the closing phenylalanine or tryptophan. D genes are given only for firm matches. The size field is filled for only some rows; it gives once, few, many or a size class.

TRBD1	-	TRBV5-1	TRBJ1-2	TGCGCCAGCAGCCCAACAGGGGACTATGGCTACACCTTC	CASSPTGDYGYTF
-	few	TRBV11-3	TRBJ2-1	TGTGCCAGCAGCTTAGAAACCTGGGGGCAGACCAATGAGCAGTTCTTC	CASSLETWGQTNEQFF
TRBD1	-	TRBV5-1	TRBJ2-3	TGCGCCAGCAGCCGAGGACAGGCAGATACGCAGTATTTT	CASSRGQADTQYF
-	-	TRBV12-3/TRBV12-4	TRBJ1-3	TGTGCCAGCAGTTTGCTGCGTAACACCATATATTTT	CASSLLRNTIYF
-	once	TRBV5-4	TRBJ2-7	TGTGCCAGCAGCTGGGGGGCCCGGGGGTCCCACTACGAGCAGTACTTC	CASSWGARGSHYEQYF
-	-	TRBV19	TRBJ1-5	TGTGCCAGTAGTATCCTGCAGGGAGGCCAGCCCCAGCATTTT	CASSILQGGQPQHF
-	once	TRBV2	TRBJ1-1	TGTGCCAGCAGGGAGGAGGGTTCGCGAGCTTTCTTT	CASREEGSRAFF
-	few	TRBV18	TRBJ1-2	TGTGCCAGCTCACCTGGTGTTTATGGCTACACCTTC	CASSPGVYGYTF
TRBD1	-	TRBV5-8	TRBJ2-2	TGTGCCAGCAGCGACAGGGGGCCCATCACCGGGGAGCTGTTTTTT	CASSDRGPITGELFF
-	once	TRBV11-2	TRBJ1-2	TGTGCCAGCAGCTTAGTTGGGGGGTGGAACTATGGCTACACCTTC	CASSLVGGWNYGYTF
-	-	TRBV15	TRBJ2-7	TGTGCCACCAGCAGCTCTATTTACCTCTACGAGCAGTACTTC	CATSSSIYLYEQYF